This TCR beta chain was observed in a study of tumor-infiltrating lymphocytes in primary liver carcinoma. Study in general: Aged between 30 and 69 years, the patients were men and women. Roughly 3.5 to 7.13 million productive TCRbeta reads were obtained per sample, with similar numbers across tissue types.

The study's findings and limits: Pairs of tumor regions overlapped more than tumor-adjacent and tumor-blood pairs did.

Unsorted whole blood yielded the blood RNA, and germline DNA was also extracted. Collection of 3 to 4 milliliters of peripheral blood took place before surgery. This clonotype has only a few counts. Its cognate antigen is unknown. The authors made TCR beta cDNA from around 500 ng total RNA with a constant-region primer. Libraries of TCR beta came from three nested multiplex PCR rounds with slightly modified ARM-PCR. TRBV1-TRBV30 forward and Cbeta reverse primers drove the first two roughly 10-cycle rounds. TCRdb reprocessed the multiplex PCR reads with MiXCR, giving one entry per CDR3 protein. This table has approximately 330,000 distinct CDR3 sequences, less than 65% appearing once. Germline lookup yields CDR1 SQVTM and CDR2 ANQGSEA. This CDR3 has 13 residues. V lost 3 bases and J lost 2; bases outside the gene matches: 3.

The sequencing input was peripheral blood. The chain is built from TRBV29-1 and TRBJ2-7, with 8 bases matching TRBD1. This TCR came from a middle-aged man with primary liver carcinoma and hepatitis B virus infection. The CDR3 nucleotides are TGCAGCGTTGATGGGACAGGAGCCTACGAGCAGTACTTC. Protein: CSVDGTGAYEQYF.